This paragraph reports one T cell receptor beta chain. Measured with immunoSEQ multiplex PCR; TCRdb has only the in-frame clones, and not every one. The table lists around 730,000 clones, 80% to 90% of them singletons, with about 0.0098% in the top ten. This sample was included in a study of shared T cell receptors in the human thymus. There are 16 residues in the CDR3. V shed 5 bases, J shed 2 bases, and the junction held 2 bases outside the gene matches. Germline V gene data show CDR1 as GTSNPN and CDR2 as SVGIG (reference sequence). These same records also appear under a second study, on human thymus T cells. That work adds: The sample donors, healthy Finnish infants, were having corrective surgery for congenital heart defects.

The chain uses TRBV30 and TRBJ2-2, with 16 bases fitting TRBD2. The source is a girl under two years old with a congenital heart defect. Material for sequencing was thymocytes. The CDR3 loop is CAWGTSGGGNTGELFF. CDR3 coding DNA: TGTGCCTGGGGGACTAGCGGGGGGGGCAACACCGGGGAGCTGTTTTTT.